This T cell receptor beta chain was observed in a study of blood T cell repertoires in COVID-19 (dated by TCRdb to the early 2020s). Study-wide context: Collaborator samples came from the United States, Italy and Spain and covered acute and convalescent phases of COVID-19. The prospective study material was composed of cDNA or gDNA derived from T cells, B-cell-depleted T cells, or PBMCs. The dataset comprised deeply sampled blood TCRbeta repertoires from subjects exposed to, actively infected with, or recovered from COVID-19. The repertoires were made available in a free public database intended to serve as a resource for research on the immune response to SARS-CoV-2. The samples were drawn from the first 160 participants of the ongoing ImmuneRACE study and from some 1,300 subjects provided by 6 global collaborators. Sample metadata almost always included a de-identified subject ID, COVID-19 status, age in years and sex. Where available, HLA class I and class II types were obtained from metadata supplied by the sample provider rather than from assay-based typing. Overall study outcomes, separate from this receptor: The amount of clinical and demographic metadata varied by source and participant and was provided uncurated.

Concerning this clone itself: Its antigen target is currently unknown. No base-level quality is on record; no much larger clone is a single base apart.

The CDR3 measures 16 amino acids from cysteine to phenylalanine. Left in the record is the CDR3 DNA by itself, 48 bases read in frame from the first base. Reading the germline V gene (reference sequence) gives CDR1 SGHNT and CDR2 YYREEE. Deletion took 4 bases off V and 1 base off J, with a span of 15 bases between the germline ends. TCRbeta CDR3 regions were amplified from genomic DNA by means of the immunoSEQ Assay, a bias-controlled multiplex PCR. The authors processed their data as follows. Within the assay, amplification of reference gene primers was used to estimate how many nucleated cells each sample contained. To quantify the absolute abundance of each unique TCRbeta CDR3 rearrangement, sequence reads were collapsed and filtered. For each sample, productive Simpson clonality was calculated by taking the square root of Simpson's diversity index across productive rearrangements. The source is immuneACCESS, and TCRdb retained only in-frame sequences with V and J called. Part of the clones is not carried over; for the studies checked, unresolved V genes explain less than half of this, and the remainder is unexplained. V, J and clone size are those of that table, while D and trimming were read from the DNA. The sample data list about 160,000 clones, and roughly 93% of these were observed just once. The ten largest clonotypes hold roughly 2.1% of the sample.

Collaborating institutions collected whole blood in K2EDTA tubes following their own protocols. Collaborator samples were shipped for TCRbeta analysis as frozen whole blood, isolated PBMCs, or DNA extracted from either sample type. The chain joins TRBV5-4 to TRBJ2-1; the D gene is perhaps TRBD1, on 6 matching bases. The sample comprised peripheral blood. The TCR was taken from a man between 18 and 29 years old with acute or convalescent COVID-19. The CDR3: CASSAGTRDSYNEQFF. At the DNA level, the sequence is TGTGCCAGCAGCGCCGGGACAAGGGATTCCTACAATGAGCAGTTCTTC. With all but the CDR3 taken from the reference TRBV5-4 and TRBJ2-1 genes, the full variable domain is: ETGVTQSPTHLIKTRGQQVTLRCSSQSGHNTVSWYQQALGQGPQFIFQYYREEENGRGNFPPRFSGLQFPNYSSELNVNALELDDSALYLCASSAGTRDSYNEQFFGPGTRLTVL.